These 3 T cell receptor beta chains were all obtained from the same sample, sequenced in a study of cytomegalovirus exposure and HLA in healthy donors (dated by TCRdb to about 2017). To prepare the library, the immunoSEQ multiplex PCR assay was applied. For the multiplex PCR, a mixture combining 60 forward primers for TCR Vbeta segments and 13 reverse primers for TCR Jbeta segments was used. Drawn from immuneACCESS, this table holds only the in-frame rearrangements with V and J called that TCRdb kept. Clones are partly lost; checked studies trace under half to an unresolved V gene and leave the rest unexplained. This sample has around 160,000 clones in its table, and around three quarters of those were observed once. In total, the top ten clones hold 6.5% to 7% of the sample. Sequencing was done on a sample of PBMCs. These receptors all come from a woman in her 40s in good health and CMV-seropositive.

The V and J genes are TRBV28 and TRBJ2-7; D remains unclear. This CDR3 contains 14 residues. Trimming pared 3 bases from V and 3 bases from J, leaving 12 bases between. Germline-derived CDR1 and CDR2 are MDHEN and SYDVKM. CDR3 protein: CASSFGLGNYEQYF. The DNA of the CDR3 is TGTGCCAGCAGTTTTGGTTTGGGCAACTACGAGCAGTACTTC.

The sample holds one count of this clone. The CDR3: CASSLATYNEQFF. The CDR3 coding sequence is TGTGCCAGCAGCTTAGCTACCTACAATGAGCAGTTCTTC. The J gene is TRBJ2-1, the V gene TRBV7-2; no reliable D call. Germline V gene sequence: CDR1 SGHTA, CDR2 FQGNSA. CDR3 length: 13 amino acids. V lost 0 bases and J 2 bases, leaving 2 bases between the germline ends.

This clone was seen a few times. The CDR3 sequence is CASSQRRADTQYF. DNA of the CDR3: TGCGCCAGCTCACAAAGACGGGCAGATACGCAGTATTTT. V and J are TRBV10-1 and TRBJ2-3; no reliable D call. V was trimmed by 8 bases and J by 4 bases, leaving 13 bases between them. Germline CDR1 reads WNHNN; CDR2 reads SYGVQD (reference sequence). The CDR3 extends over 13 amino acids.